This T cell receptor beta chain originates from a study of T cells in narcolepsy. Concerning this clone itself: Its target is unknown.

Assay: immunoSEQ multiplex PCR; the TCRdb copy retains only in-frame clones and omits some. Here the sample spans about 22,000 clones, roughly four fifths being singletons. Regarding the study as a whole: Autoreactive clone sequences were missing from some blood memory CD4+ repertoires.

The CDR3 is 15 amino acids. The V and J ends lost 5 bases and 3 bases respectively, with 16 bases between them. From germline, CDR1 is SGHTA and CDR2 FQGNSA. The genes are TRBV7-2 and TRBJ1-1; D gene unclear. This sequence originates from a human donor in good health. The sequenced sample consisted of memory (CD45RA-) CD4+ T cells from blood. CDR3 DNA sequence: TGTGCCAGCAGCCCGCCGGGCCGGTCGGACACTGAAGCTTTCTTT. It specifies CASSPPGRSDTEAFF.